The 20 T cell receptor beta chains below come from one sample, sequenced in a study of blood T cell repertoires in COVID-19. Assay used: immunoSEQ multiplex PCR; TCRdb lists only in-frame clones, some missing. Among roughly 480,000 clones, about 91% were seen once, and the ten largest hold roughly 0.9%. The sequenced material came from peripheral blood. The receptors here all came from a young man with COVID-19, enrolled during active disease.

The chain carries TRBV6-5 and TRBJ1-3; D gene uncertain. This CDR3 is built from 13 residues. V was clipped by 4 bases and J by 4 bases, with 8 bases between them. The germline gives CDR1 MNHEY, CDR2 SVGAGI. In nucleotides, the CDR3 is TGTGCCAGCAGTTTCGACACGGGAAACACCATATATTTT. This codes for CASSFDTGNTIYF.

The rearrangement uses TRBV7-9 and TRBJ1-1, with D unresolved. The CDR3 is 13 amino acids. Trimming removed 3 bases at V and 6 bases at J, with 11 bases between. From germline, CDR1 is SEHNR and CDR2 FQNEAQ (reference sequence). In nucleotides, the CDR3 is TGTGCCAGCAGCTTTAACCTGGCCCCTGAAGCTTTCTTT. Translation: CASSFNLAPEAFF.

V usage is TRBV2 and J usage is TRBJ1-6; D not certain. This CDR3 is 14 amino acids long. Between the trimmed V and J ends, which lost 2 bases and 7 bases, there was a span of 9 bases. Looked up from germline, CDR1 is SNHLY and CDR2 is FYNNEI. The CDR3 loop is CASSERTGNSPLHF. In DNA, the CDR3 is TGTGCCAGCAGTGAACGTACGGGGAATTCACCCCTCCACTTT.

Turning to this clone: The sample contains more than one DNA sequence encoding this CDR3. The chain uses TRBV27 and TRBJ1-1, with unresolved D. Germline V lookup: CDR1 MNHEY, CDR2 SMNVEV (reference sequence). The ends were cut back, 3 bases at V and 2 bases at J, with 7 bases in the middle. The CDR3 spans 13 residues. The CDR3 here is CASSLGRNTEAFF. DNA for the CDR3: TGTGCCAGCAGTTTGGGCCGTAACACTGAAGCTTTCTTT.

This sequence joins TRBV19 and TRBJ1-5; TRBD1 is a possible D gene (6 bases). Deletions cut 3 bases from V and 4 bases from J, with 16 bases between. This CDR3 is built from 16 residues. The germline V gene encodes CDR1 LNHDA and CDR2 SQIVND (reference sequence). The CDR3 DNA reads as TGTGCCAGTAGTATCGGGTGGGGGGGGGCTAATCAGCCCCAGCATTTT. Translating gives CASSIGWGGANQPQHF. The variable domain in full, completed from reference TRBV19 and TRBJ1-5, reads DGGITQSPKYLFRKEGQNVTLSCEQNLNHDAMYWYRQDPGQGLRLIYYSQIVNDFQKGDIAEGYSVSREKKESFPLTVTSAQKNPTAFYLCASSIGWGGANQPQHFGDGTRLSIL.

The gene calls are TRBV5-1 and TRBJ1-4, with 9 positions matching TRBD1. The J segment lost 6 bases and the V segment lost 4 bases, leaving 7 bases of the junction unmatched. The CDR3 is 15 residues long. Per the germline V gene, CDR1 is SGHRS and CDR2 is YFSETQ. CDR3 region: CASSRGQGPYEKLFF. CDR3 DNA: TGCGCCAGCAGCCGCGGACAGGGGCCTTATGAAAAACTGTTTTTT.

The J gene is TRBJ1-5, the V gene TRBV19; a possible D gene is TRBD1 (6 bases). The CDR3 contains 14 residues. In germline, CDR1 is LNHDA, CDR2 SQIVND (reference sequence). Trimming shortened V by 5 bases and J by 4 bases, and 12 bases separated the two germline ends. In DNA form, the CDR3 reads TGTGCCAGTAGTCTCTGGGACATTAATCAGCCCCAGCATTTT. Translating gives CASSLWDINQPQHF.

The CDR3, as DNA: TGTGCCAGTAGTACTGGGACTAGCGGGGGGTACAATGAGCAGTTCTTC. Protein: CASSTGTSGGYNEQFF. The chain combines TRBV19 with TRBJ2-1; 15 nucleotides line up with TRBD2. CDR3 length: 16 amino acids. V gave up 4 bases and J gave up 4 bases; unmatched junction bases: 2. The germline CDR1 and CDR2 sequences are LNHDA and SQIVND (reference sequence).

The chain uses TRBV14 and TRBJ2-7; the match to TRBD2 covers 7 bases. CDR3 length: 13 residues. The germline gives CDR1 SGHDN, CDR2 FVKESK. J lost 0 bases, V lost 7 bases, and 3 bases had no gene match. This chain's CDR3 is CASNRDYSYEQYF. CDR3 DNA sequence: TGTGCCAGCAACCGGGACTACTCCTACGAGCAGTACTTC.

V usage is TRBV18 and J usage is TRBJ2-7, with TRBD1 identical over 8 bases. The CDR3 sequence is 16 residues long. Germline assignment: CDR1 KGHSH and CDR2 LQKENI. V shed 4 bases, J shed 0 bases, and the junction held 8 bases outside the gene matches. CDR3 sequence: CASSLTGTGSSYEQYF. CDR3 DNA: TGTGCCAGCTCACTTACCGGGACAGGCAGCTCCTACGAGCAGTACTTC.

The chain has TRBV20-1 and TRBJ2-1, with D hard to call. This CDR3 comprises 14 residues. Germline V gene data show CDR1 as DFQATT and CDR2 as SNEGSKA (reference sequence). V lost 3 bases, J lost 2 bases, and 11 bases lay in between. The CDR3 region is CSASPWSPYNEQFF. The CDR3 coding sequence is TGCAGTGCTAGTCCTTGGAGCCCCTACAATGAGCAGTTCTTC.

The V and J genes are TRBV5-1 and TRBJ1-1, with D unresolved. Trimming removed 6 bases from V and 0 bases from J, with 12 bases in between. CDR3 size: 14 residues. CDR1 SGHRS and CDR2 YFSETQ come from the germline V gene. The CDR3 DNA is TGCGCCAGCAATCCAGGTTCAATGAACACTGAAGCTTTCTTT. It is translated as CASNPGSMNTEAFF.

This clone was counted only a few times. The same CDR3 is also encoded by other DNA sequences in this sample. This chain links TRBV19 with TRBJ1-5, with D possibly TRBD1 on 5 matching bases. V lost 1 base, J lost 1 base, and 5 bases lay in between. Per germline, CDR1 LNHDA and CDR2 SQIVND (reference sequence). The CDR3 consists of 14 residues. The CDR3 reads CASSIGQSNQPQHF. The CDR3 DNA sequence: TGTGCCAGTAGTATAGGACAGAGCAATCAGCCCCAGCATTTT.

J is TRBJ2-2 and V is TRBV5-1, with D possibly matching TRBD1 (6 bases). V gave up 0 bases and J gave up 6 bases, with 12 bases separating them. Germline V CDR1 and CDR2: SGHRS, YFSETQ. This CDR3 spans 15 amino acids. CDR3 sequence reads: CASSLVVAGAGELFF. CDR3 nucleotide sequence: TGCGCCAGCAGCTTGGTCGTGGCAGGGGCCGGGGAGCTGTTTTTT.

The chain recombines TRBV5-1 with TRBJ2-1; possible D gene TRBD2, 6 bases. This CDR3 comprises 14 residues. The ends were cut back, 3 bases at V and 3 bases at J, with 10 bases in the middle. Germline assignment: CDR1 SGHRS and CDR2 YFSETQ. The CDR3: CASSSMTSYNEQFF. The CDR3 nucleotides read TGCGCCAGCAGCTCAATGACTAGCTACAATGAGCAGTTCTTC.

This sequence joins TRBV9 and TRBJ2-1, with a possible D match to TRBD2 (5 bases). CDR1 and CDR2 from the germline V gene are SGDLS and YYNGEE. V gave up 0 bases and J gave up 5 bases, with 9 bases separating them. This CDR3 is built from 14 residues. CDR3 DNA: TGTGCCAGCAGCGTAGGGACTTCGAACAATGAGCAGTTCTTC. Translating it yields CASSVGTSNNEQFF.

The chain links TRBV13 to TRBJ2-4; D is perhaps TRBD2 (5 bases). Looked up from germline, CDR1 is PRHDT and CDR2 is FYEKMQ (reference sequence). This CDR3 is built from 14 residues. V lost 5 bases and J lost 4, with 12 bases in between. As DNA, the CDR3 is TGTGCCAGCAGCCCAGACCGGGATAAAAACATTCAGTACTTC. It yields the protein CASSPDRDKNIQYF.

The chain uses TRBV5-6 and TRBJ2-1; 8 bases map to TRBD2. The CDR3 runs 16 residues. Trimming cost V 0 bases and J 5 bases; bases outside gene matches: 7. Germline CDR1 and CDR2: SGHDT and YYEEEE. The CDR3 loop is CASSLVTSGADNEQFF. The CDR3 bases are TGTGCCAGCAGCTTGGTTACTAGCGGAGCCGACAATGAGCAGTTCTTC.

This clone occurred once. The V call is TRBV27, the J call TRBJ2-1, with 7 bases matching TRBD2. V lost 8 bases to trimming and J lost 0 bases; unmatched junction nucleotides: 7. The germline V gene has CDR1 MNHEY and CDR2 SMNVEV (reference sequence). The CDR3 is 15 amino acids. In DNA, the CDR3 is TGTGCCAGCGGTATAGCGGGCAGCTCCTACAATGAGCAGTTCTTC. Encoded protein: CASGIAGSSYNEQFF.

The gene calls are TRBV5-4 and TRBJ2-4; 7 bases match TRBD1. Germline V CDR1 and CDR2: SGHNT, YYREEE (reference sequence). V lost 3 bases to trimming and J lost 12 bases; unmatched junction nucleotides: 6. CDR3 size: 12 residues. Here the CDR3 DNA reads TGTGCCAGCAGCTCCTACGGGACAGATCAGTACTTC. This encodes CASSSYGTDQYF.